Presented here are 17 T cell receptor beta chains from one specimen sequenced in a study of blood T cells in healthy people across ages. The second PCR ran about 7 to 12 cycles with a sample-barcoded 5' primer and J-beta primers. Via MiXCR, TCRdb re-called the 5' RACE reads, giving one row per CDR3 protein. The sample gives more than 1.4 million distinct CDR3 sequences, 42% of which show up once; less than 8% is in the top ten. The sequenced material came from blood. These receptors all come from a young woman in good health.

This clonotype appeared a few times. V usage is TRBV3-1 and J usage is TRBJ2-1; TRBD1 agrees at 8 bases. Trimming cost V 4 bases and J 8 bases; bases outside gene matches: 7. The CDR3 has 14 amino acids. CDR1 and CDR2 (germline): LGHDT, YNNKEL (reference sequence). This chain's CDR3 is CASSPWDRQHEQFF. CDR3 DNA sequence: TGTGCCAGCAGCCCCTGGGACAGGCAACATGAGCAGTTCTTC.

This clonotype was picked up a small number of times. CDR3 nucleotides: TGTGCCAGCAGGGATTACCGGGACAGGGTCACAGATACGCAGTATTTT. Encoded protein: CASRDYRDRVTDTQYF. V gene TRBV12-3 or TRBV12-4 combines with J gene TRBJ2-3; 9 bases line up with TRBD1. V lost 6 bases, J lost 2 bases, and 9 bases stayed unmatched. The CDR3 has 16 residues.

The chain uses TRBV5-1 and TRBJ2-1, with D tentatively TRBD2 (7 bases). The CDR3 has 18 residues. The germline CDR1 and CDR2 sequences are SGHRS and YFSETQ. V was trimmed by 2 bases and J by 0 bases, leaving 18 bases between them. CDR3 in amino acids: CASSLGDGAGASYNEQFF. DNA of the CDR3: TGCGCCAGCAGCTTAGGGGATGGGGCGGGGGCCTCCTACAATGAGCAGTTCTTC.

This clonotype was observed many times. The chain couples TRBV6-5 to TRBJ1-2, with 8 bases identical to TRBD1. Germline V gene lookup returns CDR1 MNHEY and CDR2 SVGAGI. The CDR3 spans 12 residues. The trim removed 6 bases at V and 4 bases at J, leaving 1 base unmatched. The CDR3 DNA follows: TGTGCCAGCAGACAGGGGGGCTATGGCTACACCTTC. Translation: CASRQGGYGYTF.

V gene TRBV10-3 combines with J gene TRBJ2-2; D remains unclear. The CDR3 spans 16 residues. Germline V CDR1 and CDR2: ENHRY, SYGVKD. V lost 3 bases to trimming and J lost 4 bases, with 15 bases between them. CDR3 region: CAISDSGLSTTGELFF. The DNA for the CDR3 is TGTGCCATCAGTGACTCGGGCCTTTCAACCACCGGGGAGCTGTTTTTT.

This chain joins TRBV4-1 and TRBJ1-5; unclear D gene. Germline V gene lookup returns CDR1 MGHRA and CDR2 YSYEKL. Trimming took 0 bases from V and 4 from J, leaving 7 bases between them. The CDR3 runs to 14 residues. CDR3 region: CASSQEGPNQPQHF. DNA for the CDR3: TGCGCCAGCAGCCAAGAGGGCCCTAATCAGCCCCAGCATTTT.

This clonotype was seen only a few times. The V gene is TRBV7-6, the J gene TRBJ2-5; 9 bases are shared with TRBD1. Germline V gene lookup returns CDR1 SGHVS and CDR2 FNYEAQ. This CDR3 region has 16 residues. Trimming took 2 bases from V and 6 from J; bases not matched to a gene: 10. The CDR3 bases are TGTGCCAGCAGCTTAATATTCCGGGACAGGGCGAAGACCCAGTACTTC. Amino acids: CASSLIFRDRAKTQYF. Supplemented by reference TRBV7-6 and TRBJ2-5, the full variable domain reads GAGVSQSPRYKVTKRGQDVALRCDPISGHVSLYWYRQALGQGPEFLTYFNYEAQQDKSGLPNDRFSAERPEGSISTLTIQRTEQRDSAMYRCASSLIFRDRAKTQYFGPGTRLLVL.

V is TRBV2 and J is TRBJ2-2; 14 nucleotides line up with TRBD2. V gave up 6 bases and J gave up 0 bases; unmatched junction bases: 3. The CDR3 contains 17 residues. CDR1 is SNHLY, CDR2 FYNNEI, per germline. DNA of the CDR3: TGTGCCAGCAGGTGGGGACTAGCGGGGGCGAACACCGGGGAGCTGTTTTTT. Translation gives CASRWGLAGANTGELFF.

As concerns this clonotype: A junction boundary mismatches the germline segment, possibly from a read error. The chain has TRBV4-2 and TRBJ1-5, with TRBD1 matching over 8 bases. Germline lookup yields CDR1 LGHNA and CDR2 YNFKEQ. CDR3 size: 15 residues. CDR3 in amino acids: CASSQERQGNQLQHF. The CDR3 DNA sequence: TGTGCCAGCAGCCAAGAGAGACAGGGGAATCAGCTCCAGCATTTT.

Notes on this clonotype: One junction end does not reproduce the germline sequence, and a read error may be involved. This rearrangement joins TRBV20-1 to TRBJ2-3; TRBD2 aligns across 10 bases. The germline CDR1 and CDR2 sequences are DFQATT and SNEGSKA (reference sequence). The CDR3 runs 20 residues. CDR3 sequence (DNA): TGCAGTGCTAGGCGGGGGGTGGTAGCGGGAGGAGTATGGGACACAGAGACGCAGTATTTT. Residues: CSARRGVVAGGVWDTETQYF.

This clonotype was counted between two and nine times. V is TRBV6-1 and J is TRBJ2-3, with 7 bases identical to TRBD2. The V gene end was trimmed by 1 base and the J gene end by 6 bases; junction bases not matched to a gene: 7. The CDR3 is 15 residues long. Germline CDR1 MNHNS, CDR2 SASEGT. The CDR3 here is CASSEVGRGTDTQYF. The DNA for the CDR3 is TGTGCCAGCAGTGAAGTTGGGCGGGGGACGGATACGCAGTATTTT.

The rearrangement joins TRBV20-1 to TRBJ2-1, with TRBD2 matching 14 bases. The J call may be wrong; the DNA end is better matched by TRBJ2-7. There are 16 residues in the CDR3. The germline CDR1 and CDR2 sequences are DFQATT and SNEGSKA (reference sequence). The CDR3 reads CSAQGLAGATYNEQYF. The CDR3 nucleotides read TGCAGTGCCCAGGGACTAGCGGGGGCCACCTACAATGAGCAGTACTTC.

This chain joins TRBV6-6 and TRBJ1-2, with D perhaps TRBD1 (6 bases). Germline loops: CDR1 MNHNY, CDR2 SVGAGI (reference sequence). Deletions cut 7 bases from V and 8 bases from J, with 20 bases between. This CDR3 spans 14 amino acids. CDR3: CASTMRQDSGGYTF. The CDR3, as DNA: TGTGCCAGCACTATGAGACAGGATTCGGGCGGCTACACCTTC.

The V gene is TRBV20-1, the J gene TRBJ2-2; unclear D gene. CDR1 is DFQATT and CDR2 is SNEGSKA in the germline V gene (reference sequence). With 6 bases removed from V and 8 bases from J, the gap between germline ends came to 13 bases. The CDR3 runs to 12 residues. The CDR3 DNA reads TGCAGTGCCGCCAGTAGGGCAGGGGAGCTGTTTTTT. Residues: CSAASRAGELFF.

The chain carries TRBV12-3 or TRBV12-4 and TRBJ1-1; the D is unclear. The CDR3 runs 14 residues. Trimming removed 6 bases from V and 0 bases from J, with 11 bases in between. This CDR3 is CASSPSIMNTEAFF. The CDR3 bases are TGTGCCAGCAGCCCCTCTATCATGAACACTGAAGCTTTCTTT.

Points on this clonotype: One end of the junction is discordant with germline, which a read error may explain. The chain joins TRBV2 to TRBJ1-3; possible D gene TRBD1, 5 bases. The CDR3 loop spans 14 amino acids. The germline gives CDR1 SNHLY, CDR2 FYNNEI. CDR3 sequence reads: CGSTPLQAGNTIYF. As DNA, the CDR3 is TGTGGCAGCACCCCCTTACAGGCTGGAAACACCATATATTTT.

This clonotype was counted a few times. CDR3 in amino acids: CASSLAQVPYYEQYF. Here the CDR3 DNA reads TGTGCCAGCAGTTTAGCACAGGTACCTTACTACGAGCAGTACTTC. The chain recombines TRBV27 with TRBJ2-7; perhaps TRBD1 as D (5 bases). CDR3 length: 15 residues. Germline V gene data show CDR1 as MNHEY and CDR2 as SMNVEV (reference sequence). V was clipped by 2 bases and J by 3 bases, with 14 bases between them.